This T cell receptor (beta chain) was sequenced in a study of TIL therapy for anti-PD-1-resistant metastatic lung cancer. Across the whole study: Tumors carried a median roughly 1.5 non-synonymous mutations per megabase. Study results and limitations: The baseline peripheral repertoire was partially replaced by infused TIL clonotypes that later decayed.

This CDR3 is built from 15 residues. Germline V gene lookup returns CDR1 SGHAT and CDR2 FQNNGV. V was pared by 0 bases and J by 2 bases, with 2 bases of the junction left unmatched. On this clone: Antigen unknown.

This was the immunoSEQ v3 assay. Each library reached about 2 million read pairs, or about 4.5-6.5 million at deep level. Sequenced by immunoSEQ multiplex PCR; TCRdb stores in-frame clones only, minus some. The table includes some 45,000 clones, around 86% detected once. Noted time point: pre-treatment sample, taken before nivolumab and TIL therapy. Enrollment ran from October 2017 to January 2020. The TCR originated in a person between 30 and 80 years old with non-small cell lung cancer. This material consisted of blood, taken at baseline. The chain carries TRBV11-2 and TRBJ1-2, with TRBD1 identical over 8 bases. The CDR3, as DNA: TGTGCCAGCAGCTTAGAAAGGACAGGGAACTATGGCTACACCTTC. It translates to CASSLERTGNYGYTF.